This record covers a single TCR beta chain. No antigen is known for it. There were TCR beta CDR3 regions amplified from RNA transcripts. The study used the HTBI primer set for a first-round RT-PCR of the TCR CDR3. Using its own MiXCR run on the multiplex PCR reads, TCRdb lists one record per CDR3 protein. The sample lists 250,000 or so distinct CDR3 sequences, roughly 15% occurring once. The sample originates from a study of T cells in Graves' hyperthyroidism and ophthalmopathy. Overall study findings and caveats: Peripheral blood also featured most of the thyroid clonotypes expanded above 0.001.

Germline V gives CDR1 SGHNT, CDR2 YYREEE (reference sequence). CDR3 length: 15 amino acids. With 4 bases clipped from V and 8 bases from J, the junction kept 11 bases outside the gene matches. The chain is built from TRBV5-4 and TRBJ2-1, with 8 positions matching TRBD1. Source material: blood. The source is a woman in her 50s with Graves' hyperthyroidism that later progressed to Graves' ophthalmopathy. The CDR3 loop reads CASSPAGTGVDEQFF. The CDR3 coding sequence is TGTGCCAGCAGCCCTGCCGGGACAGGAGTCGATGAGCAGTTCTTC.